This T cell receptor beta chain is from a study of CD8+CD57+ T cells in acquired aplastic anemia. Across the study: On average, sorted CD4+ and CD8+ cells gave around 3 ug of DNA.

Patients selected for sequencing had displayed CD8+CD57+ cell expansion by flow cytometry. No therapy was given to patients before blood sampling. This clonotype has a single count. CDR3 and TCR beta VDJ profiling relied on a genomic DNA template. TCRdb independently ran MiXCR on the reads; one entry per CDR3 protein. The sample lists 150,000 to 200,000 distinct CDR3 sequences, more than 45% seen once, with 0.85% to 1.2% in the top ten. The sequenced material came from sorted CD4+, CD8+, or CD8+CD57+ T cells (not recorded which) from PBMCs. The clonotype comes from a human donor with aplastic anemia.

CDR3 residues: CASSLGQGSPQETQYF. In DNA form, the CDR3 reads TGTGCCAGCTCATTGGGACAGGGATCCCCCCAAGAGACCCAGTACTTC. This chain connects TRBV9 to TRBJ2-5; 9 nucleotides align to TRBD1. CDR1 is SGDLS and CDR2 is YYNGEE in the germline V gene. This CDR3 comprises 16 residues. V was pared by 7 bases and J by 1 base, with 11 bases of the junction left unmatched.